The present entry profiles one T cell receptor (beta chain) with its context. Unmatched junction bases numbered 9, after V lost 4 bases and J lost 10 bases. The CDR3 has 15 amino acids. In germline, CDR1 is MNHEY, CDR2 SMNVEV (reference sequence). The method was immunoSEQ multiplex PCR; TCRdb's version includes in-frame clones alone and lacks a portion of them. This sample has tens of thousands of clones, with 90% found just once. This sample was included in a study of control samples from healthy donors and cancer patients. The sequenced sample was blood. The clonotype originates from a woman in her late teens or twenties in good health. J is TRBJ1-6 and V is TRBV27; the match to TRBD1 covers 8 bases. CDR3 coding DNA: TGTGCCAGCAGTTCGTTCGGACAGGGTGACTCACCCCTCCACTTT. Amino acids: CASSSFGQGDSPLHF.